A single sample gave rise to the 5 T cell receptor beta chains below, sequenced in a study of cytomegalovirus exposure and HLA in healthy donors (dated by TCRdb to the late 2010s). The receptor library was made with the immunoSEQ multiplex PCR assay. A mixture of 60 forward primers for TCR Vbeta segments and 13 reverse primers for TCR Jbeta segments was used in the multiplex PCR. TCRdb's version of the immuneACCESS table is confined to in-frame rearrangements and falls short of the full clone set. An unresolved V gene accounts for under half of the shortfall where checked; the remainder is of unknown origin. This sample is represented by some 110,000 clones; about 81% of them were singletons. The biggest ten clones account for approximately 2.6% of the sample. Sequences were obtained from PBMCs. The receptors were sampled from a male donor in good health and CMV-seropositive.

J is TRBJ1-5 and V is TRBV11-1; tentatively, D is TRBD1 (6 bases). V lost 5 bases, J lost 5 bases, and 10 bases lay in between. Germline assignment: CDR1 SGHAT and CDR2 FQDESV (reference sequence). The CDR3 spans 13 residues. In DNA, the CDR3 is TGTGCCAGCAGCGACGGGGGGCATCAGCCCCAGCATTTT. It yields the protein CASSDGGHQPQHF.

The sample holds a few counts of this clone. This chain uses TRBV15 with TRBJ2-7; the D gene is possibly TRBD1 (6 bases). The length of the CDR3 is 14 residues. V was trimmed by 0 bases and J by 0 bases, leaving 6 bases between them. In germline, CDR1 is LNHNV, CDR2 YYDKDF (reference sequence). Here the CDR3 DNA reads TGTGCCACCAGCAGAGACAGGGGCTCCTACGAGCAGTACTTC. It specifies CATSRDRGSYEQYF.

Here the CDR3 DNA reads TGTGCCAGCCGCTACACGCGGGGGAACACTGAAGCTTTCTTT. It specifies CASRYTRGNTEAFF. This chain connects TRBV27 to TRBJ1-1; no reliable D call. V lost 8 bases, J lost 1 base, and 14 bases lay in between. The CDR3 extends over 14 amino acids. Germline CDR1 and CDR2: MNHEY and SMNVEV (reference sequence).

This clone was seen more than once but under ten times. V is TRBV11-2 and J is TRBJ1-1, with 8 bases aligning to TRBD1. Looked up from germline, CDR1 is SGHAT and CDR2 is FQNNGV. This CDR3 spans 15 amino acids. The J segment lost 1 base and the V segment lost 3 bases, leaving 4 bases of the junction unmatched. Here the CDR3 DNA reads TGTGCCAGCAGCTTGTTCGGGACAGGGAACACTGAAGCTTTCTTT. The encoded protein is CASSLFGTGNTEAFF. The whole variable domain, filled in from reference TRBV11-2 and TRBJ1-1, reads EAGVAQSPRYKIIEKRQSVAFWCNPISGHATLYWYQQILGQGPKLLIQFQNNGVVDDSQLPKDRFSAERLKGVDSTLKIQPAKLEDSAVYLCASSLFGTGNTEAFFGQGTRLTVV.

This clone was detected once. The rearrangement uses TRBV30 and TRBJ1-2, with TRBD1 matching over 7 bases. With 0 bases clipped from V and 9 bases from J, the junction kept 16 bases outside the gene matches. The CDR3 is 16 residues long. CDR1 is GTSNPN, CDR2 SVGIG, per germline (reference sequence). CDR3 residues: CAWSVGSGRGSESYTF. The CDR3, as DNA: TGTGCCTGGAGTGTAGGGAGCGGCAGGGGGTCTGAAAGCTACACCTTC.